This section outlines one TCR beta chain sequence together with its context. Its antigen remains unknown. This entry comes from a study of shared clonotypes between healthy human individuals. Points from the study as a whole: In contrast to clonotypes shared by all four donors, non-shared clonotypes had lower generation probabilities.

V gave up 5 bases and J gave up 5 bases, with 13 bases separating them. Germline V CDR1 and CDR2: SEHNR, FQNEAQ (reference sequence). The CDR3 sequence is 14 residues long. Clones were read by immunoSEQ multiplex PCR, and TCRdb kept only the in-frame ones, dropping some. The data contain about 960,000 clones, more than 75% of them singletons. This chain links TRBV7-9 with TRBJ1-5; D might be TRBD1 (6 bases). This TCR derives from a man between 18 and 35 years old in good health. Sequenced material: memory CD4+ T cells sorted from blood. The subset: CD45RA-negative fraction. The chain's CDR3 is CASSANREDQPQHF. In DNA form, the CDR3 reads TGTGCCAGCAGCGCTAACAGGGAGGATCAGCCCCAGCATTTT.